The clone carrying this TCR beta chain was detected only a few times. Its antigen remains unknown. Unique molecular identifiers were present on cDNA, and template switching added a universal primer site. TCRdb called the 5' RACE reads again in MiXCR, with one record for every CDR3 protein. Altogether some 1,700,000 distinct CDR3 sequences are present, around 29% being singletons, with the ten largest covering over 0.25%. The sample originates from a study of identical twins. Study observations and caveats: Insertion counts were lower in abundant cord blood beta clonotypes, a trend that memory repertoires did not show. Analyses of zero insertions could be partly confounded by invariant MAIT and iNKT cells.

This CDR3 is built from 12 residues. Trimming took off 5 bases at V and 1 base at J, with 8 bases between the two ends. Germline V lookup: CDR1 DFQATT, CDR2 SNEGSKA (reference sequence). The rearrangement joins TRBV20-1 to TRBJ1-2; weak D call: TRBD1 (5 bases). Source material: cord blood. The receptor was isolated from a newborn girl in good health. CDR3 protein: CSAHDSNYGYTF. DNA for the CDR3: TGCAGTGCTCATGACAGTAACTATGGCTACACCTTC.